What follows describes a single T cell receptor (beta chain). The antigen remains unidentified. During the collection period, no donor immune events like infections were recorded. Trimming left V 5 bases short and J 4 bases short, with 12 bases between. Germline V gives CDR1 MNHEY, CDR2 SMNVEV (reference sequence). CDR3 size: 13 residues. These data are taken from a study of identifying expanded T cells in peripheral blood. Study-wide points: Roughly 1.2 clones differed between technical replicates, versus about 15 and 19 over time. Variance in clone template counts between roughly two-week samples significantly increased with total template count across all healthy donors.

Using immunoSEQ multiplex PCR, the repertoire was profiled, and TCRdb retains in-frame clones only, with some absent. The profile shows 70,000 to 100,000 clones, approximately 86% of them singletons. The genes are TRBV27 and TRBJ2-7, with unresolved D. This TCR derives from a person aged 18 to 75 in good health. Material: blood. The CDR3 sequence is CASSPPRKYEQYF. The CDR3 coding sequence is TGTGCCAGCAGTCCACCTCGGAAATACGAGCAGTACTTC.